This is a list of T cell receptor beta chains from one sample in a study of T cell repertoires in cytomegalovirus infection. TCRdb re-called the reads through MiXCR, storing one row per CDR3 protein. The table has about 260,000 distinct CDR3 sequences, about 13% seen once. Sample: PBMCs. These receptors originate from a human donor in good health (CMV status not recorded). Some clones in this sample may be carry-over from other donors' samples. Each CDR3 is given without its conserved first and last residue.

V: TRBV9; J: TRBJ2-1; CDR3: ASSVGLAGGPYEQF
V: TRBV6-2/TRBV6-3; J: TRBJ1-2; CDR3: ASSYPGTST
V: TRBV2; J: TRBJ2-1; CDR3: ASSVAGGRNEQF
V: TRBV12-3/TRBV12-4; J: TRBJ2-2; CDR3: ASRQQVDGELF
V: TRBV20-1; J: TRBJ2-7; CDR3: SARDFREGLEQY
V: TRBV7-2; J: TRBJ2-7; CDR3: ASRLAGGTTYEQY
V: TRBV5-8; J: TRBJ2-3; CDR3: ASSLGRVADTQY
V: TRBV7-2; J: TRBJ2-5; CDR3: ASSLESRRPQETQY
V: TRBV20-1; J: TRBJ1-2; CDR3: SAKITGGAYT
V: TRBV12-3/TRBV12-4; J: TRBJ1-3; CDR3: ASSLNGGSGNTIY
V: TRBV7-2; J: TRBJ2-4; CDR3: ASSLAPYRARGGNIQY
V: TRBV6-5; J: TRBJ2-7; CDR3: ASSSLWTGGVREQY
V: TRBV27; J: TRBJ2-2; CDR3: ASSFEPLRPNTGELF